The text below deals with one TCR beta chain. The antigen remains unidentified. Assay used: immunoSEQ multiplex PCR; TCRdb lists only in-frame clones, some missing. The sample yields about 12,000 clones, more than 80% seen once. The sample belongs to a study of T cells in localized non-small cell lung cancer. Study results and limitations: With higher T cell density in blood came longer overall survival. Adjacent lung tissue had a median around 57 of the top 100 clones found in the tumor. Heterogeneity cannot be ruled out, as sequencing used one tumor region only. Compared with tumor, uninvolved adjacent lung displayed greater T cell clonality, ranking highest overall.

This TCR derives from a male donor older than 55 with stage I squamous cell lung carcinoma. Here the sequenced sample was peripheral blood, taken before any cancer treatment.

The CDR3 DNA sequence: TGCGCCAGCACTGGGACAGGGAACACTGAAGCTTTCTTT. The encoded protein is CASTGTGNTEAFF. The chain joins TRBV5-1 to TRBJ1-1; the match to TRBD1 covers 8 bases. The junction had 2 bases not matched to a gene; V was cut back by 6 bases and J by 1 base. The CDR3 covers 13 residues. Germline values: CDR1 SGHRS, CDR2 YFSETQ.